This T cell receptor beta chain was documented in a study of shared clonotypes between healthy human individuals. At the level of the study: A few men and two women, aged 18 to 49, were donors. Plates per donor: three CD4 naive, three CD4 memory, two CD8 naive, one CD8 memory.

Healthy adults negative for HIV, lacking recent acute infections or vaccinations, served as donors. The trim removed 4 bases at V and 0 bases at J, leaving 6 bases unmatched. The CDR3 totals 17 residues. Germline assignment: CDR1 LGHNA and CDR2 YNFKEQ. To note about this clone: Its specificity is unknown.

Study results and limitations: Non-shared clonotypes showed lower generation probabilities than clonotypes common to all four donors.

Libraries were prepared by immunoSEQ multiplex PCR; TCRdb keeps only in-frame clonotypes and omits some of them. The sample gives 2 million to 2.5 million clones, 92% of which show up once; around 0.35% is in the top ten. The sequenced sample consisted of naive CD4+ T cells from PBMCs. As for subset: CD45RA+ positively selected. The TCR originated in a man between 18 and 29 years old in good health. Some clones in this sample may be carry-over from other donors' samples. V and J are TRBV4-2 and TRBJ2-7; 13 nucleotides line up with TRBD2. The CDR3 sequence: CASSRRLAGGPSYEQYF. CDR3 nucleotides: TGTGCCAGCAGCCGAAGACTAGCGGGAGGCCCCTCCTACGAGCAGTACTTC.